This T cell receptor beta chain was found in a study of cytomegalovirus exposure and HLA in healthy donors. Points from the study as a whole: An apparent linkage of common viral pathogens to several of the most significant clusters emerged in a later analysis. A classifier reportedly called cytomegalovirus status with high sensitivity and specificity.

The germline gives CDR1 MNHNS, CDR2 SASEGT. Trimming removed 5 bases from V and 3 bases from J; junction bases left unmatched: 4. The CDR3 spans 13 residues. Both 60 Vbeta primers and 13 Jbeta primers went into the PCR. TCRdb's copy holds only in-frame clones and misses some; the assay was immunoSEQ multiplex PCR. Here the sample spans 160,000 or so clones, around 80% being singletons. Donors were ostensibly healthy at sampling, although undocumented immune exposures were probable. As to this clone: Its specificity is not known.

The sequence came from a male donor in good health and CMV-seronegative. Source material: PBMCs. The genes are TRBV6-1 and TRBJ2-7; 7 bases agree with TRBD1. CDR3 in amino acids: CASSMTGRYEQYF. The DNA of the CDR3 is TGTGCCAGCAGTATGACAGGGCGCTACGAGCAGTACTTC.